The next 30 T cell receptor beta chains were all read from a single sample in a study of cytomegalovirus exposure and HLA in healthy donors (dated by TCRdb to between 2016 and 2019). The library was obtained by the immunoSEQ multiplex PCR assay. The multiplex PCR relied on a mix of 60 forward primers for TCR Vbeta segments and 13 reverse primers for TCR Jbeta segments. As stored in TCRdb, this immuneACCESS dataset retains in-frame rearrangements with V and J assigned. A fraction of the clones does not appear; measured against another copy, unresolved V genes explain less than half of the discrepancy, and the remainder lacks a known reason. For this sample there are about 67,000 clones; 85% to 90% appear just once. The ten largest make up around an eighth of the sample. Input material: PBMCs. All receptors come from a woman in her 30s in good health and CMV-seropositive.

The gene calls are TRBV5-6 and TRBJ1-3; tentatively, D is TRBD1 (5 bases). V dropped 2 bases and J dropped 0 bases, with 9 bases sitting between them. Germline-derived CDR1 and CDR2 are SGHDT and YYEEEE. The CDR3 is 15 residues long. In nucleotides, the CDR3 is TGTGCCAGCAGCTTAACAGGTGGCTCTGGAAACACCATATATTTT. Encoded protein: CASSLTGGSGNTIYF.

J is TRBJ2-3 and V is TRBV7-6; the D is unclear. The V gene's germline CDR1 is SGHVS and CDR2 FNYEAQ. The CDR3 runs to 14 residues. V was pared by 5 bases and J by 6 bases, with 15 bases between. The chain's CDR3 is CASSLSRIGDTQYF. CDR3 DNA sequence: TGTGCCAGCAGCCTCAGTCGGATCGGGGATACGCAGTATTTT.

V is TRBV5-1 and J is TRBJ2-3, with D possibly matching TRBD2 (6 bases). Between the trimmed V and J ends, which lost 4 bases and 4 bases, there was a span of 16 bases. Germline values: CDR1 SGHRS, CDR2 YFSETQ. This CDR3 is built from 15 residues. This CDR3 reads CASSQMTRDSDTQYF. The CDR3 DNA reads TGCGCCAGCAGCCAAATGACCAGGGACTCAGATACGCAGTATTTT.

This clone was seen a single time. The chain combines TRBV13 with TRBJ2-7; possibly TRBD2 for D (6 bases). Trimming left V 5 bases short and J 1 base short, with 12 bases between. CDR3 length equals 14 residues. Looked up from germline, CDR1 is PRHDT and CDR2 is FYEKMQ (reference sequence). CDR3 DNA sequence: TGTGCCAGCAGCGTTAGCGGCACGTCCTACGAGCAGTACTTC. It specifies CASSVSGTSYEQYF.

This chain links TRBV30 with TRBJ1-1; D might be TRBD1 (5 bases). Germline-derived CDR1 and CDR2 are GTSNPN and SVGIG (reference sequence). V was cut by 5 bases and J by 0 bases, with 10 bases left in between. The CDR3 sequence is 13 residues long. The CDR3 DNA is TGTGCCTGGGGGGGGTCTTTGAACACTGAAGCTTTCTTT. Its translation: CAWGGSLNTEAFF.

The rearrangement uses TRBV9 and TRBJ2-1; a weak D match, TRBD2 (6 bases). CDR3 length equals 14 residues. V shed 0 bases and J shed 10 bases, with 14 bases lying between them. CDR1 and CDR2 (germline): SGDLS, YYNGEE. DNA for the CDR3: TGTGCCAGCAGCGTAGTCTCGGGAGCGTTCGAGCAGTTCTTC. This sequence encodes CASSVVSGAFEQFF.

V is TRBV28 and J is TRBJ1-2; D not resolved. CDR3 length: 10 residues. Trimming shortened V by 7 bases and J by 4 bases, and 4 bases separated the two germline ends. The germline V gene has CDR1 MDHEN and CDR2 SYDVKM. The CDR3 spells CASKSYGYTF. CDR3 sequence (DNA): TGTGCCAGCAAGAGCTATGGCTACACCTTC.

The gene calls are TRBV5-4 and TRBJ2-7, with unresolved D. Germline CDR1 is SGHNT and CDR2 is YYREEE (reference sequence). This CDR3 region has 14 residues. Trimming stripped 4 bases from V and 2 bases from J, with 13 bases between. CDR3 region: CASSPTGVAYEQYF. In nucleotides, the CDR3 is TGTGCCAGCAGCCCCACGGGTGTGGCCTACGAGCAGTACTTC.

This chain connects TRBV5-5 to TRBJ1-4, with D possibly matching TRBD1 (6 bases). The V end lost 4 bases, the J end lost 5 bases, and 12 bases lay between the germline ends. CDR3 length: 14 amino acids. Per the germline V gene, CDR1 is SGHKS and CDR2 is YYEKEE (reference sequence). The DNA for the CDR3 is TGTGCCAGCAGCCGGGGGGGCGCGAATGAAAAACTGTTTTTT. It encodes CASSRGGANEKLFF.

This chain uses TRBV11-2 with TRBJ2-7; D is possibly TRBD1 (5 bases). V lost 4 bases and J lost 2, with 18 bases in between. The CDR3 covers 16 residues. Germline CDR1 reads SGHAT; CDR2 reads FQNNGV. CDR3 DNA sequence: TGTGCCAGCAGCTCCACACGACAGAAATTGACCTACGAGCAGTACTTC. Amino acids: CASSSTRQKLTYEQYF.

The chain recombines TRBV19 with TRBJ2-1, with 15 positions matching TRBD2. This CDR3 has 19 residues. Germline assignment: CDR1 LNHDA and CDR2 SQIVND (reference sequence). V lost 3 bases to trimming and J lost 8 bases; unmatched junction nucleotides: 14. The CDR3 DNA is TGTGCCAGTAGTATCCAGAGGACTAGCGGGAGGGGACATAGTGATGAGCAGTTCTTC. Its protein is CASSIQRTSGRGHSDEQFF.

V gene TRBV7-9 combines with J gene TRBJ2-1; 11 nucleotides align to TRBD2. This CDR3 comprises 17 residues. CDR1 and CDR2 (germline): SEHNR, FQNEAQ (reference sequence). The V gene end was trimmed by 0 bases and the J gene end by 9 bases; junction bases not matched to a gene: 10. The CDR3 bases are TGTGCCAGCAGCTTAGCTACTAGCGGGAGTCCTCCGGGTGAGCAGTTCTTC. Its translation: CASSLATSGSPPGEQFF.

To note about this clone: Germline is not matched at one junction end, which may reflect a read error. The genes are TRBV27 and TRBJ1-4, with D uncertain. In germline, CDR1 is MNHEY, CDR2 SMNVEV (reference sequence). This CDR3 is built from 13 residues. This CDR3 is CANSPLPGEKLFF. In DNA, the CDR3 is TGTGCCAACAGTCCGCTCCCCGGTGAAAAACTGTTTTTT. Full variable domain (missing parts from reference TRBV27 and TRBJ1-4): EAQVTQNPRYLITVTGKKLTVTCSQNMNHEYMSWYRQDPGLGLRQIYYSMNVEVTDKGDVPEGYKVSRKEKRNFPLILESPSPNQTSLYFCANSPLPGEKLFFGSGTQLSVL.

The chain combines TRBV4-1 with TRBJ2-7, with D tentatively TRBD2 (6 bases). The CDR3 contains 19 residues. V was trimmed by 5 bases and J by 0 bases, leaving 26 bases between them. Germline loops: CDR1 MGHRA, CDR2 YSYEKL. CDR3 protein: CASSGSPGTPGGVSYEQYF. CDR3 nucleotide sequence: TGCGCCAGCAGCGGATCCCCGGGGACCCCAGGAGGGGTCTCCTACGAGCAGTACTTC.

For the CDR3, the DNA is TGTGCCAGCAGCTTATACAAACAGGCCGGGGGGGGGCAGTTCTTC. Its protein is CASSLYKQAGGGQFF. V and J are TRBV7-3 and TRBJ2-1, with 8 bases matching TRBD2. CDR1 is SGHTA, CDR2 FQGTGA, per germline. The CDR3 spans 15 residues. The trim removed 2 bases at V and 12 bases at J, leaving 12 bases unmatched.

The J gene is TRBJ2-1, the V gene TRBV10-1, with 10 nucleotides matching TRBD2. V lost 2 bases to trimming and J lost 9 bases; unmatched junction nucleotides: 10. Germline values: CDR1 WNHNN, CDR2 SYGVQD (reference sequence). CDR3 length equals 16 residues. The CDR3 loop reads CASSEKREGPRSEQFF. In DNA form, the CDR3 reads TGCGCCAGCAGTGAGAAGCGGGAGGGCCCCCGCAGTGAGCAGTTCTTC.

The chain links TRBV27 to TRBJ2-7; 9 bases match TRBD1. The V gene end was trimmed by 5 bases and the J gene end by 2 bases; junction bases not matched to a gene: 7. CDR1 and CDR2 from the germline V gene are MNHEY and SMNVEV (reference sequence). The CDR3 is made up of 15 amino acids. This CDR3 reads CASSITGGLTYEQYF. The CDR3 nucleotides are TGTGCCAGCAGTATCACAGGGGGCTTAACCTACGAGCAGTACTTC.

The chain carries TRBV28 and TRBJ1-1, with 7 bases that match TRBD1. Germline CDR1 is MDHEN and CDR2 is SYDVKM. The J segment lost 4 bases and the V segment lost 6 bases, leaving 8 bases of the junction unmatched. The CDR3 runs to 14 residues. CDR3 in amino acids: CASSPNTGATEAFF. The CDR3 DNA reads as TGTGCCAGCAGCCCCAACACAGGGGCCACTGAAGCTTTCTTT. The whole variable domain, filled in from reference TRBV28 and TRBJ1-1, reads DVKVTQSSRYLVKRTGEKVFLECVQDMDHENMFWYRQDPGLGLRLIYFSYDVKMKEKGDIPEGYSVSREKKERFSLILESASTNQTSMYLCASSPNTGATEAFFGQGTRLTVV.

The J gene is TRBJ2-7, the V gene TRBV25-1; 7 bases agree with TRBD1. The V segment lost 8 bases and the J segment 0 bases; nucleotides outside the gene matches: 13. CDR3 length: 16 amino acids. Germline-derived CDR1 and CDR2 are MGHDK and SYGVNS. CDR3 sequence reads: CASANIGTASSYEQYF. In DNA, the CDR3 is TGTGCCAGCGCTAATATTGGGACAGCCAGCTCCTACGAGCAGTACTTC.

This clone was seen only once. This chain links TRBV7-2 with TRBJ2-7; D is unclear. The V end was cut by 5 bases, the J end by 3 bases, with 17 bases between. CDR1 and CDR2 from the germline V gene are SGHTA and FQGNSA. The CDR3 sequence is 15 residues long. DNA for the CDR3: TGTGCCAGCAGCGTTGACTCAAACTCCCTCTACGAGCAGTACTTC. Encoded protein: CASSVDSNSLYEQYF.

This clone was recorded only once. The CDR3 coding sequence is TGTGCCAGCAGCCCAGGACTAGCTACTCGCCATCGGGCAGATACGCAGTATTTT. This translates into CASSPGLATRHRADTQYF. This chain connects TRBV14 to TRBJ2-3; 8 bases line up with TRBD2. The junction had 16 bases not matched to a gene; V was cut back by 4 bases and J by 4 bases. There are 18 residues in the CDR3. Germline values: CDR1 SGHDN, CDR2 FVKESK.

The sample holds one count of this clone. Other DNA sequences in the sample encode the same CDR3. The J gene is TRBJ1-2, the V gene TRBV19, with D possibly being TRBD1 (5 bases). The germline V gene encodes CDR1 LNHDA and CDR2 SQIVND (reference sequence). This CDR3 has 13 residues. Trimming removed 3 bases from V and 1 base from J, with 6 bases in between. CDR3 protein: CASSIDSNYGYTF. The CDR3, as DNA: TGTGCCAGTAGTATTGACAGTAACTATGGCTACACCTTC.

The chain recombines TRBV7-2 with TRBJ1-4, with D perhaps matching TRBD1 (6 bases). The CDR3 sequence is 14 residues long. The germline V gene encodes CDR1 SGHTA and CDR2 FQGNSA. V shed 2 bases and J shed 5 bases, with 9 bases lying between them. CDR3 nucleotide sequence: TGTGCCAGCAGCTTATACAGGGAGAATGAAAAACTGTTTTTT. It translates to CASSLYRENEKLFF.

This clone appeared once. The V and J genes are TRBV19 and TRBJ2-7, with D possibly TRBD1 on 5 matching bases. The length of the CDR3 is 17 residues. Trimming took off 1 base at V and 2 bases at J, with 18 bases between the two ends. Germline V gives CDR1 LNHDA, CDR2 SQIVND (reference sequence). CDR3 region: CASSIVAGRASAYEQYF. The CDR3 DNA reads as TGTGCCAGTAGTATAGTGGCCGGCAGGGCATCCGCCTACGAGCAGTACTTC.

This chain connects TRBV29-1 to TRBJ1-5; 10 bases map to TRBD1. J was trimmed by 4 bases and V by 6 bases; bases with no gene match: 6. CDR1 is SQVTM, CDR2 ANQGSEA, per germline. CDR3 size: 14 residues. The chain's CDR3 is CSVFDRGLNQPQHF. In nucleotides, the CDR3 is TGCAGCGTCTTCGACAGGGGGCTGAATCAGCCCCAGCATTTT.

The chain is built from TRBV5-1 and TRBJ2-7; D not resolved. Germline values: CDR1 SGHRS, CDR2 YFSETQ. Trimming left V 2 bases short and J 4 bases short, with 10 bases between. The CDR3 sequence is 13 residues long. The CDR3 nucleotides read TGCGCCAGCAGCTTACAGAATAGGTACGAGCAGTACTTC. It is translated as CASSLQNRYEQYF.

The chain links TRBV7-9 to TRBJ1-5, with 7 bases fitting TRBD1. From germline, CDR1 is SEHNR and CDR2 FQNEAQ (reference sequence). CDR3 length: 14 amino acids. The trim removed 5 bases at V and 5 bases at J, leaving 6 bases unmatched. DNA of the CDR3: TGTGCCAGCAGCGGGGGACAGTTTGATCAGCCCCAGCATTTT. The encoded protein is CASSGGQFDQPQHF.

The CDR3 DNA reads TGTGCCAGCAGTGACTCGATTGCGAGCGGGAGGTTTGAGCAGTTCTTC. Encoded protein: CASSDSIASGRFEQFF. The rearrangement joins TRBV6-4 to TRBJ2-1, with TRBD2 identical over 9 bases. Germline V gene data show CDR1 as MRHNA and CDR2 as SNTAGT. CDR3 length equals 16 residues. Trimming took 0 bases from V and 9 from J; bases not matched to a gene: 9.

This rearrangement joins TRBV5-6 to TRBJ2-3; possibly TRBD1 for D (6 bases). Trimming removed 3 bases at V and 15 bases at J, with 17 bases between. Germline values: CDR1 SGHDT, CDR2 YYEEEE. The CDR3 covers 12 residues. The CDR3 is CASSSPGTTTYF. CDR3 sequence (DNA): TGTGCCAGCAGCTCCCCCGGGACAACGACCTATTTT.

V usage is TRBV10-2 and J usage is TRBJ2-1; maybe TRBD1 (5 bases). Germline V CDR1 and CDR2: WSHSY, SAAADI. Trimming removed 4 bases from V and 7 bases from J, with 11 bases in between. The CDR3 is made up of 13 amino acids. CDR3 in DNA: TGCGCCAGCAGTGGTGGGGCGAGGAATGAGCAGTTCTTC. Protein: CASSGGARNEQFF.